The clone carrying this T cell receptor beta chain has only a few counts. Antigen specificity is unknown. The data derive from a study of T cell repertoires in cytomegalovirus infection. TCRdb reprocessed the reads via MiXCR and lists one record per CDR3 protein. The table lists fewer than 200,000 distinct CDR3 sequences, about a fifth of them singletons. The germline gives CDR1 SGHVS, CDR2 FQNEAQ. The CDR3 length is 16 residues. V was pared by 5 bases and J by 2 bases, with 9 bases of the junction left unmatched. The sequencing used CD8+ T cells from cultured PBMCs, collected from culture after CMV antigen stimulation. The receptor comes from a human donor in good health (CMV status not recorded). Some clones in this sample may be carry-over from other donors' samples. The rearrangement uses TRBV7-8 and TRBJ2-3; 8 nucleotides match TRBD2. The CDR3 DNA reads TGTGCCAGCAGCGCCCTTAGCGGGGATAACACAGATACGCAGTATTTT. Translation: CASSALSGDNTDTQYF.